Described below is a single T cell receptor beta chain sequence and its context. Its antigen is not known. Data came from immunoSEQ multiplex PCR; TCRdb stores just in-frame clones and leaves some out. The sample yields more than 140,000 clones, around 88% seen once. This CDR3 is built from 12 residues. Germline V gene lookup returns CDR1 LNHDA and CDR2 SQIVND (reference sequence). With 9 bases removed from V and 7 bases from J, the gap between germline ends came to 13 bases. The sample comes from a study of T cell responses to AZD1222 COVID-19 vaccine. Notes on the study in general: Mostly white British, mostly female donors; authors suggested clonal diversity may be underestimated.

The chain combines TRBV19 with TRBJ2-1; D tentatively reads TRBD1 or TRBD2 (5 bases each). Specimen: peripheral blood, collected on day 0 of MenACWY control vaccination. The clonotype comes from an adult in good health. In DNA, the CDR3 is TGTGCCAGCCGGGGCTGGGGGAATGAGCAGTTCTTC. Protein product: CASRGWGNEQFF.